The rows below give T cell receptor beta chains drawn from one sample of a study of shared clonotypes between healthy human individuals. Sequencing used immunoSEQ multiplex PCR; TCRdb keeps in-frame clones, though not all of them. Found here are roughly 2.5 million clones, around 94% of them singletons; the top ten hold over 0.12%. The specimen was naive CD4+ T cells sorted from blood. The receptors derive from a man between 18 and 29 years old in good health. CDR3s include the opening cysteine and the closing phenylalanine or tryptophan. D genes are given only for firm matches. A clone size is listed for some rows: how often the clone was seen (once, few, many), or a class if it is expanded.

cdr3_aa: CASSWGGQGRTYEQYF
cdr3_nt: TGTGCCAGCAGCTGGGGGGGACAGGGTAGGACCTACGAGCAGTACTTC
d_call: TRBD1
j_call: TRBJ2-7
v_call: TRBV7-6
clone_size: .

cdr3_aa: CASSYGLYQPQHF
cdr3_nt: TGTGCCAGCAGTTATGGGTTGTACCAGCCCCAGCATTTT
d_call: .
j_call: TRBJ1-5
v_call: TRBV6-5
clone_size: .

cdr3_aa: CASSFLRNTEAFF
cdr3_nt: TGTGCCAGCAGCTTCCTGCGGAACACTGAAGCTTTCTTT
d_call: .
j_call: TRBJ1-1
v_call: TRBV11-2
clone_size: .

cdr3_aa: CASTQGQTTEAFF
cdr3_nt: TGTGCCAGCACCCAGGGGCAGACCACTGAAGCTTTCTTT
d_call: .
j_call: TRBJ1-1
v_call: TRBV28
clone_size: .

cdr3_aa: CASSVVVGKGLNTEAFF
cdr3_nt: TGTGCCAGCAGCGTAGTCGTAGGGAAGGGACTGAACACTGAAGCTTTCTTT
d_call: .
j_call: TRBJ1-1
v_call: TRBV9
clone_size: .

cdr3_aa: CASSLGAVSNQPQHF
cdr3_nt: TGTGCCAGCAGCTTAGGGGCAGTTAGCAATCAGCCCCAGCATTTT
d_call: .
j_call: TRBJ1-5
v_call: TRBV7-8
clone_size: .

cdr3_aa: CASSVGTSGRNEQFF
cdr3_nt: TGTGCCAGCAGCGTAGGGACTAGCGGGAGAAATGAGCAGTTCTTC
d_call: TRBD2
j_call: TRBJ2-1
v_call: TRBV9
clone_size: .

cdr3_aa: CASSEEANTEAFF
cdr3_nt: TGTGCCAGCAGTGAGGAAGCGAACACTGAAGCTTTCTTT
d_call: .
j_call: TRBJ1-1
v_call: TRBV2
clone_size: .

cdr3_aa: CASSQYGGNSPLHF
cdr3_nt: TGTGCCAGCTCGCAGTATGGGGGGAATTCACCCCTCCACTTT
d_call: .
j_call: TRBJ1-6
v_call: TRBV18
clone_size: .

cdr3_aa: CASTWGQETQYF
cdr3_nt: TGTGCCAGCACCTGGGGCCAAGAGACCCAGTACTTC
d_call: .
j_call: TRBJ2-5
v_call: TRBV6-6
clone_size: .

cdr3_aa: CASSHGTDNSPLHF
cdr3_nt: TGCGCCAGCAGCCACGGGACGGATAATTCACCCCTCCACTTT
d_call: .
j_call: TRBJ1-6
v_call: TRBV5-1
clone_size: few

cdr3_aa: CASSYSRSWNTEAFF
cdr3_nt: TGTGCCAGCAGTTACAGTAGGAGCTGGAACACTGAAGCTTTCTTT
d_call: .
j_call: TRBJ1-1
v_call: TRBV6-5
clone_size: .

cdr3_aa: CASSSDGLAGGNEQFF
cdr3_nt: TGTGCCAGCAGCTCGGACGGACTAGCGGGGGGGAATGAGCAGTTCTTC
d_call: TRBD2
j_call: TRBJ2-1
v_call: TRBV5-6
clone_size: .

cdr3_aa: CASRPGDRGLAQYF
cdr3_nt: TGTGCCAGCAGACCCGGGGACAGGGGTTTGGCCCAGTACTTC
d_call: TRBD1
j_call: TRBJ2-5
v_call: TRBV6-5
clone_size: few

cdr3_aa: CAWRPGSGRYETQYF
cdr3_nt: TGTGCCTGGAGGCCCGGTAGCGGGAGATACGAGACCCAGTACTTC
d_call: TRBD2
j_call: TRBJ2-5
v_call: TRBV30
clone_size: .

cdr3_aa: CASSPPASGSYEQYF
cdr3_nt: TGTGCCAGCTCACCACCAGCTAGCGGGTCCTACGAGCAGTACTTC
d_call: TRBD2
j_call: TRBJ2-7
v_call: TRBV18
clone_size: .

cdr3_aa: CASSLGRGRYNEQFF
cdr3_nt: TGTGCCAGCAGCTTAGGGCGGGGGCGCTACAATGAGCAGTTCTTC
d_call: .
j_call: TRBJ2-1
v_call: TRBV7-2
clone_size: .

cdr3_aa: CASSLAQGRETQYF
cdr3_nt: TGTGCCAGCAGCTTAGCGCAGGGAAGGGAGACCCAGTACTTC
d_call: .
j_call: TRBJ2-5
v_call: TRBV7-6
clone_size: .

cdr3_aa: CASSLAEGQPQHF
cdr3_nt: TGTGCCAGCAGCTTAGCGGAGGGGCAGCCCCAGCATTTT
d_call: .
j_call: TRBJ1-5
v_call: TRBV7-2
clone_size: .

cdr3_aa: CAWTATDTQYF
cdr3_nt: TGTGCCTGGACTGCAACAGATACGCAGTATTTT
d_call: .
j_call: TRBJ2-3
v_call: TRBV30
clone_size: .

cdr3_aa: CASSRVGGETQYF
cdr3_nt: TGTGCCAGCAGCCGGGTGGGTGGAGAGACCCAGTACTTC
d_call: .
j_call: TRBJ2-5
v_call: TRBV7-6
clone_size: .

cdr3_aa: CASSIPPGQGSETQYF
cdr3_nt: TGTGCCAGCAGCATACCACCGGGACAGGGGTCAGAGACCCAGTACTTC
d_call: TRBD1
j_call: TRBJ2-5
v_call: TRBV7-6
clone_size: once

cdr3_aa: CASSLSFGATETQYF
cdr3_nt: TGCGCCAGCAGCCTCTCCTTTGGGGCGACGGAGACCCAGTACTTC
d_call: .
j_call: TRBJ2-5
v_call: TRBV5-1
clone_size: once

cdr3_aa: CAWSFSPGELFF
cdr3_nt: TGTGCCTGGAGTTTTAGTCCCGGGGAGCTGTTTTTT
d_call: .
j_call: TRBJ2-2
v_call: TRBV30
clone_size: .

cdr3_aa: CASSVLLSNEQFF
cdr3_nt: TGTGCCAGCAGCGTCCTCCTGTCCAATGAGCAGTTCTTC
d_call: .
j_call: TRBJ2-1
v_call: TRBV9
clone_size: .

cdr3_aa: CASSQDEFGGEQYF
cdr3_nt: TGCGCCAGCAGCCAAGATGAGTTCGGGGGCGAGCAGTACTTC
d_call: .
j_call: TRBJ2-7
v_call: TRBV4-3
clone_size: .